Sequencing of this TCR beta chain was carried out in a study of PD-L1 blockade in urothelial cancer. Study-level background: When patients started atezolizumab in about 2014, it was given at 1,200 mg intravenously every 3 weeks. Across blood samples, T cells had a median count of 141,255.

Each patient's cancer was a locally advanced or metastatic urothelial carcinoma. The table came from immunoSEQ multiplex PCR; TCRdb's copy has only in-frame clones and leaves some out. The data show 30,000 to 45,000 clones, with 65% to 85% seen just once and about a sixth held by the top ten. Germline loops: CDR1 MDHEN, CDR2 SYDVKM. There are 16 residues in the CDR3. J gave up 0 bases and V 5 bases, and 8 bases lay outside the gene matches. The input for sequencing was PBMCs, taken around atezolizumab (anti-PD-L1) treatment. This TCR came from a man between 60 and 70 years old with urothelial cancer. The gene calls are TRBV28 and TRBJ2-3; 7 nucleotides agree with TRBD2. CDR3 nucleotides: TGTGCCAGCAGTAACCCTAGCGGCGGTAGCACAGATACGCAGTATTTT. Its protein is CASSNPSGGSTDTQYF.